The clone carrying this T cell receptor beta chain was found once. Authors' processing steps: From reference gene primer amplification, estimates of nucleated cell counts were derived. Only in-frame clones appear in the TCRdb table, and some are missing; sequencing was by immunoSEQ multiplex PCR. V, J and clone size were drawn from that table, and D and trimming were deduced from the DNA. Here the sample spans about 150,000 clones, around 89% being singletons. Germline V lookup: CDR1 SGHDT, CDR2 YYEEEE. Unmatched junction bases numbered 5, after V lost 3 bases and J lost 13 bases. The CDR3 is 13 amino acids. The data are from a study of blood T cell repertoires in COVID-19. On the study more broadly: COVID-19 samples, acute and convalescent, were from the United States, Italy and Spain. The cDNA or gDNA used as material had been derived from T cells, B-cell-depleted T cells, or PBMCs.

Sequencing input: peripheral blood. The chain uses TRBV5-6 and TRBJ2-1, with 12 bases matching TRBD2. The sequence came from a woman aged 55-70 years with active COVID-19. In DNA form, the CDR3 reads TGTGCCAGCAGCTACGGACTAGCGGGGCTACAGTTCTTC. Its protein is CASSYGLAGLQFF.